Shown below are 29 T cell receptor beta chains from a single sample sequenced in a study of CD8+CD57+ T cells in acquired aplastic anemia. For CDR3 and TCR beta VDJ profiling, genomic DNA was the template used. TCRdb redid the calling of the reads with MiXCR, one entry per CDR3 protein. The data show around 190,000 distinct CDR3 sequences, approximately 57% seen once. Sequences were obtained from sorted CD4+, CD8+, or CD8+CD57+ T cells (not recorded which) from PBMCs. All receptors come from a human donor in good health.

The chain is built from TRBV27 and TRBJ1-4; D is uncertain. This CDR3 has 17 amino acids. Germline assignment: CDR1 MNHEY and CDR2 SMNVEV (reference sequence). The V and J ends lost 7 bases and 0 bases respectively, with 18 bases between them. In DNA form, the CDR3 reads TGTGCCAGCACCTCCTACGACGGAATTGCAACTAATGAAAAACTGTTTTTT. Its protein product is CASTSYDGIATNEKLFF.

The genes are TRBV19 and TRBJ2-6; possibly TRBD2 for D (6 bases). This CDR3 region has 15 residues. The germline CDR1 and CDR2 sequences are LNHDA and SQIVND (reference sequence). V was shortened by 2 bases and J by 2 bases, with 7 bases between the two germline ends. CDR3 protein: CASSIIAAGANVLTF. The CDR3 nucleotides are TGTGCCAGTAGTATAATAGCGGCTGGGGCCAACGTCCTGACTTTC. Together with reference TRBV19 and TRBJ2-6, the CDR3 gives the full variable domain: DGGITQSPKYLFRKEGQNVTLSCEQNLNHDAMYWYRQDPGQGLRLIYYSQIVNDFQKGDIAEGYSVSREKKESFPLTVTSAQKNPTAFYLCASSIIAAGANVLTFGAGSRLTVL.

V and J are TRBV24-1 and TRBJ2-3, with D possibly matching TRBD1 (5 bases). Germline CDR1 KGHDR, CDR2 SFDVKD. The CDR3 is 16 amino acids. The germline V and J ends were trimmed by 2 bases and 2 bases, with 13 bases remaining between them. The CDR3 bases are TGTGCCACCAGTGATTCAGGGCAGACCTACACAGATACGCAGTATTTT. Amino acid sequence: CATSDSGQTYTDTQYF.

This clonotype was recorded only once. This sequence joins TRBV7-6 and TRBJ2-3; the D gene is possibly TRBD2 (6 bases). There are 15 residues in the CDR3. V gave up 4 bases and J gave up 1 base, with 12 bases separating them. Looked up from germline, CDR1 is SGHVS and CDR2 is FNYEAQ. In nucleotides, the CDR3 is TGTGCCAGCAGCTCCACGCCGGGGGGCACAGATACGCAGTATTTT. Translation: CASSSTPGGTDTQYF. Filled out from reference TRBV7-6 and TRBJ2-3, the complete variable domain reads GAGVSQSPRYKVTKRGQDVALRCDPISGHVSLYWYRQALGQGPEFLTYFNYEAQQDKSGLPNDRFSAERPEGSISTLTIQRTEQRDSAMYRCASSSTPGGTDTQYFGPGTRLTVL.

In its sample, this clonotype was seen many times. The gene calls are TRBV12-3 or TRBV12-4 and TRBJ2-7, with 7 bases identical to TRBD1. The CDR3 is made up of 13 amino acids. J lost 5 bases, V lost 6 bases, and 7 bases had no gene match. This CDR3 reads CASRPSDRNEQYF. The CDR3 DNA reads TGTGCCAGCAGACCATCGGACAGGAACGAGCAGTACTTC.

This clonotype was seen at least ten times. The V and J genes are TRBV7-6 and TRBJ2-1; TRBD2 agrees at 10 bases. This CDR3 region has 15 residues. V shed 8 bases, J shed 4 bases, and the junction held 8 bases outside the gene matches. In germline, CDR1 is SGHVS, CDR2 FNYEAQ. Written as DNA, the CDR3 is TGTGCCAGCGGTGGGCTAGCGGGGGCGTACAATGAGCAGTTCTTC. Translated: CASGGLAGAYNEQFF.

The CDR3 coding sequence is TGCAGCATTGTTGAAACCGGGACAGGGGATTACGAGCAGTACTTC. Its protein product is CSIVETGTGDYEQYF. The chain recombines TRBV29-1 with TRBJ2-7, with 10 nucleotides matching TRBD1. Looked up from germline, CDR1 is SQVTM and CDR2 is ANQGSEA. The CDR3 is made up of 15 amino acids. The J segment lost 4 bases and the V segment lost 8 bases, leaving 14 bases of the junction unmatched.

CDR3 bases: TGCAGCGTTGGCCCCACAGGGGTCTACCTTAGCAATCAGCCCCAGCATTTT. Translating gives CSVGPTGVYLSNQPQHF. The chain couples TRBV29-1 to TRBJ1-5, with 7 bases that match TRBD1. The CDR3 is made up of 17 amino acids. Per germline, CDR1 SQVTM and CDR2 ANQGSEA. The junction had 12 bases not matched to a gene; V was cut back by 4 bases and J by 0 bases.

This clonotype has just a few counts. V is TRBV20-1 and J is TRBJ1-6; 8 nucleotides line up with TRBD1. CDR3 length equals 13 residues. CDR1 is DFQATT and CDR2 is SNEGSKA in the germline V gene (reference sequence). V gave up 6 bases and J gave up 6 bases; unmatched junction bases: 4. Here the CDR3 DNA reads TGCAGTGCCCCGGACAGGGTTAATTCACCCCTCCACTTT. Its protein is CSAPDRVNSPLHF.

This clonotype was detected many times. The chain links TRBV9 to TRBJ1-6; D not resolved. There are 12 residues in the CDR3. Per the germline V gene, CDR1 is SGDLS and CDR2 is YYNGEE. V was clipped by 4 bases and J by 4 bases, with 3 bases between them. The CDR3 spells CASSQYNSPLHF. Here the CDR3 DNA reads TGTGCCAGCAGCCAATATAATTCACCCCTCCACTTT.

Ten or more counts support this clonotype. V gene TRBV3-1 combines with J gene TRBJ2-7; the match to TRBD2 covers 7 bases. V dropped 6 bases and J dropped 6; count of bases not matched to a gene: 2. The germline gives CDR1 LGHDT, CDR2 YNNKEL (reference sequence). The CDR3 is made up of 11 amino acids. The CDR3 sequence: CASRGGFEQYF. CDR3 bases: TGTGCCAGCAGGGGAGGGTTCGAGCAGTACTTC.

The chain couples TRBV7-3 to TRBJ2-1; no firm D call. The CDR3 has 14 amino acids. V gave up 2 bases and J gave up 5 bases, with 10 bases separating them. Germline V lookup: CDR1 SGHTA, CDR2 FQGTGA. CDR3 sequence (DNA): TGTGCCAGCAGCTTATGGGGTGGCGACAATGAGCAGTTCTTC. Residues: CASSLWGGDNEQFF. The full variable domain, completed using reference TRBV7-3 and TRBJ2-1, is GAGVSQTPSNKVTEKGKYVELRCDPISGHTALYWYRQSLGQGPEFLIYFQGTGAADDSGLPNDRFFAVRPEGSVSTLKIQRTERGDSAVYLCASSLWGGDNEQFFGPGTRLTVL.

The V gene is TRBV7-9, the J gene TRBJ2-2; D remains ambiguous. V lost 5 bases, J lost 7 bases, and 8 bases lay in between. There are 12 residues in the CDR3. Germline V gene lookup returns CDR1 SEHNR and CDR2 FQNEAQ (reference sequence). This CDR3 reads CASSPTGGELFF. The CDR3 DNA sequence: TGTGCCAGCAGCCCCACCGGCGGGGAGCTGTTTTTT.

CDR3 loop: CASSSVALYGYTF. Here the CDR3 DNA reads TGTGCCAGCAGCTCAGTAGCCCTCTATGGCTACACCTTC. This chain links TRBV7-9 with TRBJ1-2, with D unclear. The ends were cut back, 4 bases at V and 4 bases at J, with 10 bases in the middle. Germline CDR1 is SEHNR and CDR2 is FQNEAQ (reference sequence). The CDR3 covers 13 residues.

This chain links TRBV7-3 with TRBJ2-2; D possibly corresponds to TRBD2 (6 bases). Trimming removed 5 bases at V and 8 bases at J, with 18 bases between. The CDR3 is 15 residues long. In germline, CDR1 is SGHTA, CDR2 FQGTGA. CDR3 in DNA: TGTGCCAGCAGCCAAGCGAGGCGGGATGGAGGGGAGCTGTTTTTT. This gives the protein CASSQARRDGGELFF.

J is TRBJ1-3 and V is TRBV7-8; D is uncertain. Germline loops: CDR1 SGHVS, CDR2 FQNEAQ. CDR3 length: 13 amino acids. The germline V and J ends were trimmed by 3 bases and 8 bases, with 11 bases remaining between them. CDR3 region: CASSLATRDTIYF. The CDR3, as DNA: TGTGCCAGCAGCTTGGCGACGCGGGACACCATATATTTT.

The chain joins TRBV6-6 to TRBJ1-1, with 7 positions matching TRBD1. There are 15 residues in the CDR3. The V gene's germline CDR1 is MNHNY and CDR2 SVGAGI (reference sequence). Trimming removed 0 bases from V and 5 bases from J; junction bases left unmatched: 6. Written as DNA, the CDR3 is TGTGCCAGCAGTTACTCGAAGACAGGGCGGACTGAAGCTTTCTTT. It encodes CASSYSKTGRTEAFF.

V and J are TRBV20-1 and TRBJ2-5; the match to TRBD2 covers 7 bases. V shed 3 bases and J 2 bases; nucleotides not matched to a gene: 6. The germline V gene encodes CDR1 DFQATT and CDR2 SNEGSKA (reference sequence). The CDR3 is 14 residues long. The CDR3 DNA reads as TGCAGTGCTAGCGGGGCGGGGGATCAAGAGACCCAGTACTTC. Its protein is CSASGAGDQETQYF.

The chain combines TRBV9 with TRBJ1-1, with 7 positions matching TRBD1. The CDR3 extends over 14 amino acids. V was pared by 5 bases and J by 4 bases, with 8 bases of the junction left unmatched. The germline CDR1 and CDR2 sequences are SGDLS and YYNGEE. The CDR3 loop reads CASSAGGVRTEAFF. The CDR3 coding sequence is TGTGCCAGCAGTGCAGGGGGGGTACGCACTGAAGCTTTCTTT.

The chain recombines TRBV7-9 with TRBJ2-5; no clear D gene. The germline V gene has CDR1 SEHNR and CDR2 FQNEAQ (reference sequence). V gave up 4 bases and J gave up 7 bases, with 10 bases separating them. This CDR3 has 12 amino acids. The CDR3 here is CASSSYEVTQYF. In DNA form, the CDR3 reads TGTGCCAGCAGCTCATATGAGGTGACCCAGTACTTC.

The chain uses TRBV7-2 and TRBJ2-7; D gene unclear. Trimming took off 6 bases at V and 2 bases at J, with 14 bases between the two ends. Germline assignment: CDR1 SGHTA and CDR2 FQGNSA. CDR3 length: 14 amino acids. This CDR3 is CASRKGPDTYEQYF. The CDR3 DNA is TGTGCCAGCAGGAAGGGTCCTGACACCTACGAGCAGTACTTC. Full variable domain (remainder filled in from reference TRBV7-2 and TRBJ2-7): GAGVSQSPSNKVTEKGKDVELRCDPISGHTALYWYRQSLGQGLEFLIYFQGNSAPDKSGLPSDRFSAERTGGSVSTLTIQRTQQEDSAVYLCASRKGPDTYEQYFGPGTRLTVT.

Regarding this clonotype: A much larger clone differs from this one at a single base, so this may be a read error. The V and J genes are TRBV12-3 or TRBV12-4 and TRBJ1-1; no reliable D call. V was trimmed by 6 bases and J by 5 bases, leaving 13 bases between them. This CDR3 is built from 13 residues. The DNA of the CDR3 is TGTGCCAGCAGGCAGACATGGGCTACTGAAGCTTTCTTT. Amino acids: CASRQTWATEAFF.

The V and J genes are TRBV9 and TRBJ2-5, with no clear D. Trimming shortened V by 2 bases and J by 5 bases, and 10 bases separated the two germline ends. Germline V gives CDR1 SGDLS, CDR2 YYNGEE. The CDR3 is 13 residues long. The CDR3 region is CASSVQDRETQYF. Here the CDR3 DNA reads TGTGCCAGCAGCGTTCAGGATAGGGAGACCCAGTACTTC.

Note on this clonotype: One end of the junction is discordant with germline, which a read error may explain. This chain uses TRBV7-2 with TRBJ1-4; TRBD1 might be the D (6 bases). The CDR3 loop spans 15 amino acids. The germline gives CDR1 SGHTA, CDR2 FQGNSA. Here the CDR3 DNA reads TGTGCCAGCAGCTTAACCGGGGGGCTCTATGAAAAACTGTCTTTT. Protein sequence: CASSLTGGLYEKLSF. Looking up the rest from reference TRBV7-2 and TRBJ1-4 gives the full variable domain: GAGVSQSPSNKVTEKGKDVELRCDPISGHTALYWYRQSLGQGLEFLIYFQGNSAPDKSGLPSDRFSAERTGGSVSTLTIQRTQQEDSAVYLCASSLTGGLYEKLSFGSGTQLSVL.

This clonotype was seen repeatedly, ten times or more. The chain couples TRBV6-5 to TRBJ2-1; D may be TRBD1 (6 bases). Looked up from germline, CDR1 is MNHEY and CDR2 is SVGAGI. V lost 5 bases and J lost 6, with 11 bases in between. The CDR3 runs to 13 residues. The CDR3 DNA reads TGTGCCAGCAGTCGGACAGAGTCCAATGAGCAGTTCTTC. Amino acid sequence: CASSRTESNEQFF.

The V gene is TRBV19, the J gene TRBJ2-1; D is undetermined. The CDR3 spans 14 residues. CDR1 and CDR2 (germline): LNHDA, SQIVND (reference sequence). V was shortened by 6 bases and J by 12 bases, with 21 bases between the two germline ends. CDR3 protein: CASRVGMGTDTQFF. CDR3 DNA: TGTGCCAGTAGAGTGGGGATGGGCACAGATACGCAGTTCTTC. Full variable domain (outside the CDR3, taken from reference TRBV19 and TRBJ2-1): DGGITQSPKYLFRKEGQNVTLSCEQNLNHDAMYWYRQDPGQGLRLIYYSQIVNDFQKGDIAEGYSVSREKKESFPLTVTSAQKNPTAFYLCASRVGMGTDTQFFGPGTRLTVL.

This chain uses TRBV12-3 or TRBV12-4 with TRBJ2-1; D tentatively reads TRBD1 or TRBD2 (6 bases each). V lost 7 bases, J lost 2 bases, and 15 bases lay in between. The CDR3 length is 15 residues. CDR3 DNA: TGTGCCAGCACTACTGGGGGCGGGGCCTACAATGAGCAGTTCTTC. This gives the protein CASTTGGGAYNEQFF.

CDR3 in DNA: TGCAGCGTTGCCAGCACAAAGGGACTAGCGGGAGTAGACAATGAGCAGTTCTTC. Translation gives CSVASTKGLAGVDNEQFF. V is TRBV29-1 and J is TRBJ2-1; 14 bases match TRBD2. Germline V gene data show CDR1 as SQVTM and CDR2 as ANQGSEA. The CDR3 length is 18 residues. The V gene end was trimmed by 4 bases and the J gene end by 5 bases; junction bases not matched to a gene: 13.

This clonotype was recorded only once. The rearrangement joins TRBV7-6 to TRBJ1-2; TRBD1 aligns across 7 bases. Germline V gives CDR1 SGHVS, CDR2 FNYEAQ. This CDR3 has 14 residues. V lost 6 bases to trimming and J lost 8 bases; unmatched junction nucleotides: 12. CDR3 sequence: CASSQDREAGGYTF. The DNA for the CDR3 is TGTGCCAGCAGTCAAGACAGGGAAGCAGGGGGCTACACCTTC.